This T cell receptor beta chain was recorded in a study of T cell repertoires in cytomegalovirus infection. The overall study: TCR beta signatures that were public indicated CMV infection and matching HLA type. Study-level results: Within the response measured ex vivo, HLA-C-restricted CMV-specific TCR beta clonotypes were dominant.

Each CDR3 protein gets one entry after TCRdb re-called the reads with MiXCR. The sample lists fewer than 1,000,000 distinct CDR3 sequences, roughly a third occurring once. The CDR3 extends over 13 amino acids. With V trimmed by 10 bases and J by 6 bases, 7 bases remained unmatched. A few counts support this clonotype. Its specificity is unknown. The sequenced sample was cultured CD8+ T cells from PBMCs, obtained from culture after CMV antigen stimulation. The rearrangement joins TRBV12-3 or TRBV12-4 to TRBJ1-1; 11 positions match TRBD1. The clonotype comes from a human donor in good health (CMV status not recorded). Some clones in this sample may be carry-over from other donors' samples. DNA of the CDR3: TGTGCCACCCGGACAGGGGGCTCTTCTGAAGCTTTCTTT. Amino acids: CATRTGGSSEAFF.